Presented here are 29 T cell receptor beta chains from one specimen sequenced in a study of tumor-infiltrating lymphocytes in primary liver carcinoma. Unsorted bulk tissue (roughly 19-31 mg) underwent RNA and DNA co-extraction. Total RNA (about 500 ng) served as template for TCR beta cDNA synthesis primed by a constant-region primer. Libraries of TCR beta came from three nested multiplex PCR rounds with slightly modified ARM-PCR. Rounds one and two of PCR, each of 10 cycles, were primed with TRBV1-TRBV30 forward primers and a C-beta reverse primer. TCRdb recomputed calls from the multiplex PCR reads with MiXCR, one row per CDR3 protein. The sample has more than 45,000 distinct CDR3 sequences; around 79% are singletons. The material sequenced was liver tumor tissue from sampling region 3. As for subset: tumor region T3, left-lateral pole. The receptors were sampled from a man aged 40-50 years with primary liver carcinoma and hepatitis B virus infection.

About this clonotype itself: It may be a read error: a sequence one base away is much more abundant. In this CDR3 the conserved last residue, phenylalanine or tryptophan, is missing, so a read error is likely. The chain carries TRBV16 and TRBJ1-5; D possibly corresponds to TRBD1 (6 bases). The germline V gene encodes CDR1 KGHSY and CDR2 FQNENV. The V end lost 0 bases, the J end lost 4 bases, and 7 bases lay between the germline ends. This CDR3 has 14 residues. In nucleotides, the CDR3 is TGTGCCAGCAGCCAATCTCAGGGGAATCAGCCCCAGCATCTT. Protein sequence: CASSQSQGNQPQHL.

A note on this clonotype: Likely a read error: the CDR3 ends without its conserved phenylalanine or tryptophan. V usage is TRBV12-3 or TRBV12-4 and J usage is TRBJ1-2; tentative D call: TRBD1 (5 bases). The CDR3 contains 14 residues. The DNA for the CDR3 is TGTGCTTGCAGTTTAGACAGATCTAACTATGGCTACACCTTA. Translating it yields CACSLDRSNYGYTL.

This clonotype has at least ten counts. V usage is TRBV4-1 and J usage is TRBJ1-4, with a tentative D call TRBD1 (5 bases). The germline V gene has CDR1 MGHRA and CDR2 YSYEKL. V was trimmed by 3 bases and J by 8 bases, leaving 16 bases between them. This CDR3 contains 15 residues. The CDR3 here is CASSQIFGRDEKLFF. Written as DNA, the CDR3 is TGCGCCAGCAGCCAGATCTTCGGGAGGGACGAAAAACTGTTTTTT.

As to this clonotype: Mismatch with germline at one junction end may stem from a read error. The rearrangement links TRBV12-3 or TRBV12-4 to TRBJ1-2; maybe TRBD1 (6 bases). CDR3 length: 12 residues. The CDR3 sequence is CASRGAGDPGVF. CDR3 bases: TGTGCCAGTAGGGGGGCCGGAGACCCGGGGGTTTTC.

This rearrangement joins TRBV6-5 to TRBJ1-6; D may be TRBD1 (5 bases). Germline loops: CDR1 MNHEY, CDR2 SVGAGI. The CDR3 is 15 residues long. This chain's CDR3 is CVNQGGVIDNSPLHF. Written as DNA, the CDR3 is TGTGTCAACCAGGGTGGGGTAATAGATAATTCACCCCTCCACTTT.

To note about this clonotype: Lacking the conserved final phenylalanine or tryptophan, this CDR3 likely reflects a read error. This chain joins TRBV13 and TRBJ2-5; perhaps D is TRBD1 or TRBD2 (5 bases each). The germline V gene encodes CDR1 PRHDT and CDR2 FYEKMQ (reference sequence). The CDR3 is 14 amino acids. CDR3 loop: CANSAGTLGETQYL. CDR3 DNA sequence: TGTGCCAACAGCGCCGGGACCCTGGGAGAGACCCAGTACTTA.

This clonotype was detected ten times or more. The V gene is TRBV28, the J gene TRBJ2-7; a weak D match, TRBD2 (7 bases). V lost 2 bases and J 5 bases, leaving 16 bases between the germline ends. Germline lookup yields CDR1 MDHEN and CDR2 SYDVKM. The CDR3 runs to 15 residues. In DNA form, the CDR3 reads TGTGCCAGCAGTTTAAGGGGGGGCTGGAGGGACGAGCAGTACTTC. This sequence encodes CASSLRGGWRDEQYF.

In regard to this clonotype: Relative to the germline gene, one junction end is altered; a read error may explain this. The genes are TRBV11-2 and TRBJ2-3; no clear D gene. The CDR3 consists of 11 residues. Per the germline V gene, CDR1 is SGHAT and CDR2 is FQNNGV. CDR3 amino acids: CANSTLDTQYF. For the CDR3, the DNA is TGTGCCAACAGCACCCTAGATACGCAGTATTTC. The full variable domain, in which reference TRBV11-2 and TRBJ2-3 provide the parts outside the CDR3, is EAGVAQSPRYKIIEKRQSVAFWCNPISGHATLYWYQQILGQGPKLLIQFQNNGVVDDSQLPKDRFSAERLKGVDSTLKIQPAKLEDSAVYLCANSTLDTQYFGPGTRLTVL.

Only a few counts were recorded for this clonotype. This may be a read error: a much more frequent sequence differs by one nucleotide. This chain connects TRBV7-8 to TRBJ2-1; 7 bases are shared with TRBD2. Germline assignment: CDR1 SGHVS and CDR2 FQNEAQ. This CDR3 has 17 residues. V lost 5 bases, J lost 5 bases, and 15 bases stayed unmatched. CDR3 in amino acids: CASSPGRSEGKNNEQFF. In nucleotides, the CDR3 is TGTGCCAGCAGCCCCGGGAGGTCGGAAGGGAAGAACAATGAGCAGTTCTTC.

This clonotype came up once. V gene TRBV12-3 or TRBV12-4 combines with J gene TRBJ2-7; 8 positions match TRBD2. The CDR3 has 16 residues. The ends lost 5 bases at V and 5 bases at J; junction bases unmatched: 14. Here the CDR3 DNA reads TGTGCCAGCAGTCCTCAATCCGGGACTAGGAAGGACGAGCAGTACTTC. It yields the protein CASSPQSGTRKDEQYF.

Details on this clonotype: One junction end disagrees with the germline gene, perhaps due to a read error. V is TRBV11-1 and J is TRBJ1-2, with D possibly being TRBD1 (6 bases). CDR3 size: 14 residues. Germline CDR1 and CDR2: SGHAT and FQDESV (reference sequence). CDR3 sequence (DNA): TGCGCCGGCAGCTTAGCTGCGGGGGCCTATAGCTACACCTTC. Protein sequence: CAGSLAAGAYSYTF.

In regard to this clonotype: An end of the junction differs from the germline gene, which may be a read error. The chain uses TRBV11-2 and TRBJ2-3, with D uncertain. Germline V gives CDR1 SGHAT, CDR2 FQNNGV. The CDR3 is 15 amino acids. This CDR3 is CVSSQGTPDTDTQYF. In nucleotides, the CDR3 is TGTGTCAGCAGTCAAGGAACTCCAGACACAGATACGCAGTATTTT.

For this clonotype: The junction shows a germline mismatch at one end, possibly a read error. The V and J genes are TRBV10-3 and TRBJ2-1; D perhaps matches TRBD1 (6 bases). The germline CDR1 and CDR2 sequences are ENHRY and SYGVKD. This CDR3 has 16 amino acids. The CDR3 DNA reads TGTGCCATCAGTGAGTCGGAAGGACTTAGGGACAATGAGCAATTCTTC. Its protein is CAISESEGLRDNEQFF.

The sample holds many counts of this clonotype. The chain is built from TRBV7-9 and TRBJ1-2; D is unresolved. CDR1 is SEHNR, CDR2 FQNEAQ, per germline (reference sequence). This CDR3 region has 13 residues. Trimming removed 1 base at V and 4 bases at J, with 7 bases between. This CDR3 reads CASSLDVAYGYTF. The CDR3 DNA sequence: TGTGCCAGCAGCTTAGATGTGGCCTATGGCTACACCTTC. Full variable domain (rest looked up from reference TRBV7-9 and TRBJ1-2): DTGVSQNPRHKITKRGQNVTFRCDPISEHNRLYWYRQTLGQGPEFLTYFQNEAQLEKSRLLSDRFSAERPKGSFSTLEIQRTEQGDSAMYLCASSLDVAYGYTFGSGTRLTVV.

Of note for this clonotype: Germline is not matched at one junction end, which may reflect a read error. This chain connects TRBV29-1 to TRBJ2-5; D possibly corresponds to TRBD2 (6 bases). Germline CDR1 reads SQVTM; CDR2 reads ANQGSEA. The length of the CDR3 is 13 residues. CDR3: CSAFGGDQETQYF. The CDR3 bases are TGCAGCGCTTTTGGCGGGGACCAGGAGACCCAGTACTTC.

This chain uses TRBV6-5 with TRBJ2-3, with no clear D. V was cut by 7 bases and J by 8 bases, with 10 bases left in between. The CDR3 has 11 amino acids. Germline assignment: CDR1 MNHEY and CDR2 SVGAGI. The CDR3 is CASMKPGTQYF. Written as DNA, the CDR3 is TGTGCCAGCATGAAGCCTGGTACGCAGTATTTT.

Points on this clonotype: The CDR3 end shows no conserved phenylalanine or tryptophan, and so a read error is likely. The chain combines TRBV12-3 or TRBV12-4 with TRBJ2-1, with 9 bases matching TRBD2. CDR3 length: 17 amino acids. The trim removed 0 bases at V and 7 bases at J, leaving 10 bases unmatched. CDR3 in DNA: TGTGCCAGCAGTTTAGCGCTGGGGCGGGGGGGCCGGAATGAGCAGTTCTTG. It encodes CASSLALGRGGRNEQFL.

In this sample, this clonotype turned up many times. The chain joins TRBV28 to TRBJ2-5, with 9 bases that match TRBD1. Trimming took 3 bases from V and 2 from J; bases not matched to a gene: 4. The CDR3 consists of 15 residues. Germline V gives CDR1 MDHEN, CDR2 SYDVKM. The CDR3 sequence is CASSFGDRVQETQYF. Written as DNA, the CDR3 is TGTGCCAGCAGTTTCGGGGACAGGGTTCAAGAGACCCAGTACTTC.

For this clonotype: A junction end diverges from the germline sequence, so it may reflect a read error. This CDR3 is CASSGGLAARNTWELLF. The CDR3 bases are TGTGCCAGCAGCGGAGGACTAGCGGCACGGAACACCTGGGAGCTGCTTTTT. This chain joins TRBV11-2 and TRBJ2-2; 10 bases map to TRBD2. The CDR3 length is 17 residues. Germline V lookup: CDR1 SGHAT, CDR2 FQNNGV.

Turning to this clonotype: A junction boundary mismatches the germline segment, possibly from a read error. The chain recombines TRBV24-1 with TRBJ2-3; 8 bases match TRBD1. Looked up from germline, CDR1 is KGHDR and CDR2 is SFDVKD. The CDR3 is 14 amino acids. The CDR3, as DNA: TGTGTCACCAGCCCGGACAGGGACACAGATACGCAGTATTTT. Translating gives CVTSPDRDTDTQYF.

Of note for this clonotype: The CDR3 carries no conserved terminal phenylalanine or tryptophan, so it likely arises from a read error. This chain links TRBV7-9 with TRBJ1-5; D remains ambiguous. In germline, CDR1 is SEHNR, CDR2 FQNEAQ (reference sequence). The germline V and J ends were trimmed by 5 bases and 4 bases, with 6 bases remaining between them. The CDR3 loop spans 12 amino acids. The CDR3 nucleotides are TGTGCCAGCAGCCCCAGTAATCAGCCCCAGCATTTA. Protein product: CASSPSNQPQHL.

Comments on this clonotype: A junction end diverges from the germline sequence, so it may reflect a read error. V gene TRBV29-1 combines with J gene TRBJ2-7; 11 nucleotides match TRBD1. Looked up from germline, CDR1 is SQVTM and CDR2 is ANQGSEA. The length of the CDR3 is 15 residues. The CDR3: CIVELGDRGNYEQYF. The CDR3 region has the DNA TGCATCGTTGAACTTGGGGACAGGGGGAATTACGAGCAGTACTTC.

The DNA for the CDR3 is TGCAGCGTTGAATGGAGGGGTTGGGCAGGGGGCCGTTCCAATGAGCAGTTCTTC. This encodes CSVEWRGWAGGRSNEQFF. The chain combines TRBV29-1 with TRBJ2-1, with TRBD1 identical over 8 bases. V lost 2 bases and J lost 6; bases outside the gene matches: 18. There are 18 residues in the CDR3. Germline V gene data show CDR1 as SQVTM and CDR2 as ANQGSEA.

To note about this clonotype: An end of the junction does not agree with germline; a read error may underlie this. The chain couples TRBV7-9 to TRBJ2-3; no clear D gene. The CDR3 contains 15 residues. CDR1 and CDR2 from the germline V gene are SEHNR and FQNEAQ (reference sequence). This CDR3 reads CASSLTGGSIDTQYF. Here the CDR3 DNA reads TGTGCCAGCAGCTTAACCGGCGGTAGCATAGATACGCAGTATTTT.

This chain joins TRBV21-1 and TRBJ2-3. TRBV21-1 has pseudogene status. The CDR3 contains 14 residues. CDR3 loop: CASSEAGRHRYAVF. DNA for the CDR3: TGTGCCAGCAGCGAGGCGGGAAGGCACAGATACGCAGTATTT.

About this clonotype itself: This may come from a read error, since a much larger clone is one base off. This chain uses TRBV6-2 or TRBV6-3 with TRBJ2-3; the match to TRBD1 covers 7 bases. CDR1 and CDR2 from the germline V gene are MNHEY and SVGEGT. This CDR3 region has 15 residues. In DNA, the CDR3 is TGTGCCAGAAGTTGGGGACAGTTGGGCATAGATACGCAGTATTTT. Its translation: CARSWGQLGIDTQYF.

As concerns this clonotype: One end of the junction fails to match germline, which may point to a read error. V is TRBV7-9 and J is TRBJ2-7; a weak D match, TRBD2 (6 bases). The CDR3 length is 13 residues. From germline, CDR1 is SEHNR and CDR2 FQNEAQ (reference sequence). In DNA, the CDR3 is TGTGCCAACACCTGGGGGGAGAACTACGATCAGTACTTC. This encodes CANTWGENYDQYF.

This clonotype was seen ten or more times. The chain employs TRBV28 and TRBJ2-7; a possible D gene is TRBD2 (6 bases). Trimming removed 7 bases from V and 0 bases from J, with 19 bases in between. The germline CDR1 and CDR2 sequences are MDHEN and SYDVKM. The CDR3 has 16 amino acids. The chain's CDR3 is CASNQPWDSSSYEQYF. The CDR3 DNA sequence: TGTGCCAGCAACCAACCCTGGGACTCGAGCTCCTACGAGCAGTACTTC.

Notes on this clonotype: The junction shows a germline mismatch at one end, possibly a read error. The gene calls are TRBV19 and TRBJ2-2; no clear D. Per the germline V gene, CDR1 is LNHDA and CDR2 is SQIVND (reference sequence). The CDR3 sequence is 14 residues long. CDR3 sequence: CACSPLPNPGELFF. The CDR3 DNA reads TGTGCCTGTAGTCCGTTACCGAACCCCGGGGAGCTGTTTTTT.